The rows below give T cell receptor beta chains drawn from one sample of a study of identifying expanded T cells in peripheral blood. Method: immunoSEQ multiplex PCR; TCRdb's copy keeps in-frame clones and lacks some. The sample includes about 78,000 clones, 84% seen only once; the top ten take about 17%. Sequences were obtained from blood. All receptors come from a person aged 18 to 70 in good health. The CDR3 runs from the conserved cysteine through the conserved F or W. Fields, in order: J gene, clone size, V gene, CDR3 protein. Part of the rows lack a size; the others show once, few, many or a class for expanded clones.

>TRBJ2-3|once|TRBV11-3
CASSLEGASADTQYF
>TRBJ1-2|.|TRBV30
CAWDQENYGYTF
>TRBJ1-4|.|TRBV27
CASRTGAEKLFF
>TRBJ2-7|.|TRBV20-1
CSAPLASEQYF
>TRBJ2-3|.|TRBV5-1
CASSLVGGAGDTQYF
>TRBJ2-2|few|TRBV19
CASSATRPGQGSNTGELFF
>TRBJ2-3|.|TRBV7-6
CASNGGGRTDTQYF
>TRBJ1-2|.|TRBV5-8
CASSLGQGLSGYTF
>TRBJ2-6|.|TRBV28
CASSWGQGGSGANVLTF
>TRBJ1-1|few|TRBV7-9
CASSFIGQGAFF
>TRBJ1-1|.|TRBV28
CASSIPRGNTEAFF
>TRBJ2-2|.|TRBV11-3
CASSFLNTGELFF
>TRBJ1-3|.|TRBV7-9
CASRLRADSGNTIYF
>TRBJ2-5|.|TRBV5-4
CASSSKGQVETQYF
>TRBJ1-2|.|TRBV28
CASSLGQGNYGYTF
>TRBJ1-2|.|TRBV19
CASSIPVLRDYGYTF
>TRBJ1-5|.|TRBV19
CAIGGAGQPQHF
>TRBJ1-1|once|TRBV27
CASSGIRGRETEAFF
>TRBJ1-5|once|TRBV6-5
CASSFQRGGNQPQHF
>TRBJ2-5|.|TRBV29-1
CSVSLLEETQYF
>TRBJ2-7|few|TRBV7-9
CASSHRGYYEQYF
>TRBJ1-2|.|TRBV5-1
CASSLSPEAYGYTF
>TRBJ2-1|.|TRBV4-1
CASSQDGGRGSYNEQFF
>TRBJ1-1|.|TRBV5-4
CASSLDTWDREAFF
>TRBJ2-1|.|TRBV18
CASSLGQNNEQFF
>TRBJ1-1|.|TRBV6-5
CASSLNRNQNTEAFF
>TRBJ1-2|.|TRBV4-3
CASSQAQGAYGYTF
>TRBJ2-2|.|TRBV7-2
CASSLALGQGNTGELFF
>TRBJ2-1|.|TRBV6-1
CASRGLYNEQFF
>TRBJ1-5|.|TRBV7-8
CASTPSEAGRLNQPQHF
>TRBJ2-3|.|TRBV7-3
CASSIMGRNTGTQYF
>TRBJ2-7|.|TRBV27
CASSLSQAGTYEQYF
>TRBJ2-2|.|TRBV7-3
CASSPQGTVTGELFF
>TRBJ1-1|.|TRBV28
CASSLQAGSEAFF
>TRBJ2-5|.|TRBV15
CATSRDRSLPREEETQYF
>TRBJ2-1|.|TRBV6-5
CASSRPPGQYEQFF
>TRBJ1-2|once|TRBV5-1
CASSTGLLGGYGYTF
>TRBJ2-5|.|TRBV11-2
CASSPPGLFQETQYF
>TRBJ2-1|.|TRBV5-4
CASSLAGSRSIEQFF
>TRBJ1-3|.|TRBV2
CASNRRDREYSGNTIYF
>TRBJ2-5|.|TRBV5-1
CASSRDRGQETQYF
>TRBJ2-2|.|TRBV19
CASSAGTPNTGELFF
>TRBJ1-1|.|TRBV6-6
CASSYSGLTEAFF
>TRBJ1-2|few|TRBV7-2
CASSLLRGYGYTF